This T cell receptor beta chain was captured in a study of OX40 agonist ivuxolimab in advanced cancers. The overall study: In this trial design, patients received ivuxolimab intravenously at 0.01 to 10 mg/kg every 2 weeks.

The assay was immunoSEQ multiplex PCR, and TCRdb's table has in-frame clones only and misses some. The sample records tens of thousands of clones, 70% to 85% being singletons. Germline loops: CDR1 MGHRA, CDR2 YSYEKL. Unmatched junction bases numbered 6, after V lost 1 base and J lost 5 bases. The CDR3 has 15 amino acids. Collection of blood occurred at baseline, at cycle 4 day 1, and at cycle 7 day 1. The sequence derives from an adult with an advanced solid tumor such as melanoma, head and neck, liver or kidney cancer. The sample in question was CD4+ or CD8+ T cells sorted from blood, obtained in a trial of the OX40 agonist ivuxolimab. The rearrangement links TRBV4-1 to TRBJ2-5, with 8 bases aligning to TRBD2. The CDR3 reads CASSQAPGGGETQYF. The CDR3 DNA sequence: TGCGCCAGCAGCCAAGCGCCGGGGGGGGGTGAGACCCAGTACTTC.